This T cell receptor beta chain comes out of a study of shared clonotypes between healthy human individuals (dated by TCRdb to between 2020 and 2021). About the investigation overall: The cohort comprised a couple of women and a few men aged 18 to 49 years. For each donor, CD4 naive and CD4 memory were each given three plates, CD8 naive was given two plates, and CD8 memory was given one plate. Leukapheresis yielded between about 0.8 and 8.9 billion PBMCs per donor. Libraries were prepared and TCR repertoires were sequenced by different laboratories using diverse techniques, in order to increase sequencing depth and limit assay-specific biases. To estimate repertoire size and how much clonotype sharing occurs between individuals, the study deeply sequenced the blood TCR repertoires of roughly 5 healthy adults. General conclusions and limits of the study: Naive subsets generally had larger estimated clonotype richness than memory subsets. The small number of donors limited the genetic and exposure-history diversity represented. Sampling was restricted to blood, and TCR repertoires in tissues likely differ from the TCR repertoires found in blood. Sharing across several donors was observed for 5% to 6.5% of naive CD4, 3.5% of naive CD8, 2% to 2.5% of memory CD4, and roughly 0.43% of memory CD8 clonotypes. Pairwise subsampling led to the expectation that sequencing depth would affect the degree of clonotype sharing among donors. Clonotypes shared by all four sorted-subset donors showed higher generation probabilities than non-shared clonotypes. Rarefaction of sorted-subset datasets indicated incomplete sequencing despite the large sequencing depth.

Using the deep immunoSEQ assay, TCR CDR3 regions were amplified from genomic DNA by multiplex PCR. Genomic DNA extracted from each cell subset was distributed evenly over all wells of several immunoSEQ 96-well plates, and each plate served as one replicate. For sorted subsets, each replicate PCR was loaded with 200 ng genomic DNA, equivalent to 25,000 to 30,000 T cell genomes. Purified libraries were measured with a Qubit 3.0 fluorometer, size-checked on a Bioanalyzer 2100, and measured again with the KAPA Library Quantification kit. Each immunoSEQ 96-well plate was sequenced on its own single-read 150-cycle Illumina NextSeq 550 flow cell. Turning to the authors' computational methods: Because only junctional sequences without quality scores were contained in the immunoSEQ output, filtering matching that applied to full-length reads could not be performed. Sequences were annotated with PyIR, a Python wrapper for IgBLAST v1.9, and V/J genes and CDR3 were assigned using IMGT germline references. Reads were removed for weak V/J assignments (E-value above 1e-6), missing CDR3, stop codons, out-of-frame junctions, or ambiguous translated residues. V3J clonotypes were defined as sequences sharing an identical inferred V gene, J gene, and CDR3 amino acid sequence. The percentage overlap between two repertoires was calculated by dividing the number of shared unique clonotypes by the size of the smaller repertoire. Richness of each repertoire was evaluated using RTK rarefaction, the Chao1 estimator, and Recon v2.1 estimates of unobserved clonotypes. For all TCRbeta clonotypes obtained by the gDNA method from a handful of donors, generation probabilities were computed with OLGA. Not all clones reach the TCRdb copy of this immuneACCESS table, which keeps in-frame sequences only. Checked studies attribute under half of the gap to unresolved V genes and leave the rest unexplained. V, J and clone size were drawn from that table, and D and trimming were deduced from the DNA. This sample is represented by roughly 2.5 million clones; 90% to 95% of them were singletons. The ten largest clones represent 0.11% to 0.15% of the sample.

V is shortened by 0 bases, J by 7 bases, and the region joining them spans 16 bases. The cysteine opens and the phenylalanine closes a CDR3 of 17 amino acids. CDR3 DNA is the only sequence kept; it has 51 bases, read in frame from the first base. The germline V gene (reference sequence) sets CDR1 to WNHNN and CDR2 to SYGVQD. The donors were healthy, HIV-negative adults who had no recently reported acute infections or vaccinations. Every donor was a Caucasian adult living in Nashville, Tennessee, USA. Magnetic negative selection was used to enrich CD4+ T cells, after which naive cells were positively selected on CD45RA and the negative fraction became the memory subset. After blood collection by leukapheresis, PBMCs were isolated using Ficoll-Histopaque density gradient centrifugation and then cryopreserved in the vapor phase of liquid nitrogen. Purity and quantity of every magnetically sorted T cell population were checked by analytical flow cytometry. Each sorted fraction had its genomic DNA isolated and then quantified by UV absorbance on a Nanodrop 2000c.

With regard to this clone: The clone's antigen remains unknown. No much larger clonotype is one base removed from it; base qualities were not supplied.

The receptor was isolated from a man aged 18 to 29 in good health. The sample comprised naive CD4+ T cells sorted from blood. The cell subset or site tag for this specimen amounts to: CD45RA+ positively selected. Recombination joined TRBV10-1 with TRBJ1-6; TRBD1 could be the D gene, as 5 bases match. Here the CDR3 is given as CASSESKGSGRNSPLHF. The sequenced DNA: TGCGCCAGCAGTGAGTCGAAGGGGTCCGGACGGAATTCACCCCTCCACTTT.